This entry lists 2 T cell receptor beta chains sequenced from one sample in a study of regulatory T cells in long-lasting Graves disease. Sequencing libraries for TCR beta were prepared with iRepertoire HTBI primers and Arm-PCR of CDR3 regions. One entry per CDR3 protein, called by TCRdb with MiXCR from the multiplex PCR reads. The sample records approximately 560,000 distinct CDR3 sequences, roughly 15% being singletons. This sample's time point: newly diagnosed GD, antithyroid drugs for less than 3 months. Preparation of the TCR library used RNA extracted from PBMCs. This same sample was also taken into another study, of T cells in Graves' hyperthyroidism and ophthalmopathy.

The input for sequencing was peripheral blood mononuclear cells (PBMCs), taken at new diagnosis, from a patient treated with antithyroid drugs. The receptors stem from a young man with Graves disease.

This clonotype was seen a handful of times. J is TRBJ2-1 and V is TRBV11-2; no clear D gene. The germline V and J ends were trimmed by 1 base and 4 bases, with 14 bases remaining between them. CDR1 and CDR2 from the germline V gene are SGHAT and FQNNGV. The CDR3 spans 16 residues. The CDR3 is CASSLGGSFPYNEQFF. In DNA form, the CDR3 reads TGTGCCAGCAGCTTAGGAGGTTCGTTCCCGTACAATGAGCAGTTCTTC.

The chain carries TRBV15 and TRBJ2-1, with D possibly TRBD2 on 6 matching bases. Germline lookup yields CDR1 LNHNV and CDR2 YYDKDF (reference sequence). The CDR3 is 14 amino acids. The V gene lost 3 bases and the J gene lost 7 bases, with 13 bases spanning the gap. The CDR3, as DNA: TGTGCCACCAGCAGGCGGGACGGCCAAAATGAGCAGTTCTTC. As protein: CATSRRDGQNEQFF.